This T cell receptor (beta chain) was recorded in a study of coeliac disease. General study points: Active celiac intraepithelial and lamina propria samples had lower TRB and TRG clonality than control samples.

The data were produced by immunoSEQ multiplex PCR, yet TCRdb's version contains in-frame clones alone and is incomplete. The sample includes more than 1,500 clones, approximately 73% of them seen just once. Comments on this clone: Its antigen is currently unknown.

The V end lost 6 bases, the J end lost 0 bases, and 17 bases lay between the germline ends. CDR1 and CDR2 (germline): MDHEN, SYDVKM. The CDR3 is 16 residues long. The material sequenced was lymphocytes from the gut lamina propria. The receptor was derived from a human donor without celiac disease. The genes are TRBV28 and TRBJ2-5; tentative D call: TRBD1 (6 bases). The CDR3 DNA follows: TGTGCCAGCAGCCCATATAAAGGGGGTTACCAAGAGACCCAGTACTTC. It yields the protein CASSPYKGGYQETQYF.